This note documents a single T cell receptor (beta chain) sequence. Its cognate antigen has yet to be identified. No per-base quality is available; no much larger clone lies one base away. Library preparation used the immunoSEQ multiplex PCR assay. The multiplex PCR relied on a mix of 60 forward primers for TCR Vbeta segments and 13 reverse primers for TCR Jbeta segments. A multiplex PCR assay on genomic DNA amplified the CDR3 region of rearranged TCR beta genes. The amplified TCR beta libraries were sequenced on the Illumina HiSeq System as 87-base-pair reads. Regarding the original processing steps: In a later analysis, 77 million or so unique TCR beta chains were counted across the approximately 640 repertoires, and roughly 10 million of these chains were shared by at least two donors. To remove PCR and sequencing errors, raw reads were error-corrected and collapsed into unique sequences using a nearest-neighbor algorithm that merged closely related sequences. To assign V, D and J gene segments, CDR3 sequences were aligned to IMGT reference sequences. For a sequence to be retained, a match of at least six nucleotides was required to both a V gene segment and a J gene segment. Rearrangements were called productive when the CDR3 lacked stop codons and stayed in frame with V and J; all others were non-productive. Following IMGT convention, CDR3 was defined as the stretch from the second conserved V-encoded cysteine up to the conserved J-encoded phenylalanine. The earlier analysis of more than 450 of the donors excluded sequences that lacked an unambiguous match to a single V gene segment. An earlier analysis of several hundred of the donors called V segments functional above 56.7% productive rearrangements and segregating when the between-donor standard deviation exceeded 5%. To diagnose cytomegalovirus status from the catalog of TCR beta chain sequences, a statistical classification framework was built. In a later analysis, TCR nucleotide sequences were compared against IMGT/GENE-DB human TR gene sequences so that V and J genes could be assigned. A later analysis assigned CDR3 sequences and most-parsimonious VDJ recombination scenarios with the TCRdist pipeline. In a later analysis, each TCR beta chain was defined by its CDR3 amino acid sequence together with its V-gene family, and reads lacking a unique V-gene family were excluded. As a way to deal with suspected cross-contamination and a sequencing artifact, a later analysis dropped 500 to 700 nucleotide sequences that were highly shared and had low generation probability. In a later analysis, a clonal expansion index for each public chain was calculated from normalized within-repertoire ranks of inferred template counts. Generation probabilities in a later analysis came from a VDJ recombination model fitted to out-of-frame rearrangements, and those results were checked against IGoR. In a later analysis, hypergeometric tests were used to score TCR-TCR, TCR-HLA and TCR-CMV co-occurrence, with a repertoire-size bias correction applied to TCR pairs. To estimate false discovery rates, a later analysis permuted the HLA or CMV assignments 20 times. In a later analysis, co-occurring TCRs were grouped using DBSCAN, and TCRdist sequence similarity was added for clustering within HLA-allele-positive subsets. Co-occurrence clustering excluded repertoires with fewer than 30,000 or more than 120,000 public chains, plus five with anomalous nucleotide sharing. TCRdb obtained this table from immuneACCESS and retained in-frame rearrangements with V and J assigned. These tables miss some clones; where compared with another copy, unresolved V genes account for less than half of the shortfall, and the remainder is unexplained. V and J calls plus clone size are reproduced from that table; the DNA served to infer D and trimming. The sample table lists around 180,000 clones, around 68% of them with a count of one. The top ten clonotypes cover less than 1.6% of the sample.

The CDR3, cysteine through phenylalanine, is 14 amino acids long. Only the CDR3 DNA is retained, 42 bases long and in frame from the first base. V sheds 5 bases and J sheds 7 bases, leaving 14 bases between their ends. The germline V gene sets CDR1 to MNHNS and CDR2 to SASEGT. The data are from a study of cytomegalovirus exposure and HLA in healthy donors (dated by TCRdb to about 2017). Describing the broader study: An earlier analysis of approximately 590 of the donors reported 250 to 300 Gb of sequence data and approximately 110 million unique TCR beta sequences from 150 million to 200 million T cells. Roughly 300 gigabases of sequencing data and around 85 million unique TCR sequences made up an early release that covered 500 to 650 HLA-typed donors. Among the 398 genotyped donors, around 79% belonged to the genetic ancestry cluster associated with self-reported Caucasian donors. The study was designed to test whether signatures of past pathogen exposure could be identified by cataloging public T cell receptors. The study profiled the T cell repertoires of 500 to 800 subjects by immunosequencing and related them to cytomegalovirus serostatus. In addition to the first cohort of 650 to 800 subjects, a separate validation cohort of 120 different subjects was used. To predict cytomegalovirus infection status, the study brought together high-throughput TCR immunosequencing, statistical association of individual TCRs with disease status, and machine learning. A later analysis re-analyzed previously published TCR beta repertoires from about 730 donors and added high-resolution HLA genotyping to study TCR occurrence patterns. Rather than drawing on any new phenotypic data, the later analysis identified candidate immune exposures from TCR beta sequences and the way those sequences occurred across donors. An earlier analysis of approximately 640 of the donors applied high-throughput TCR beta sequencing to assess whether each TCR beta V gene segment acted as functional or pseudogenic. Donor age, sex, ethnicity and CMV serostatus were compiled alongside the repertoire data. Genome-wide SNP genotypes for about 65% of the 666 donors were used in a later genetic analysis, which treated that subset as a discovery cohort. Every repertoire in the discovery cohort had been generated on one and the same sequencing platform. HLA typing covered class I and class II loci at four-digit resolution. The number of donors typed differed by locus, with roughly 629-640 for A, B, C, DRB1 and DQB1, roughly 520 for DQA1, some 570 for DPA1, and under 490 for DPB1. Several DR-DQ haplotypes were handled as single units for association and clustering, since linkage in the cohort was strong. Across roughly 420 genotyped donors of the cohort, an average of approximately 240,000 unique TCR beta nucleotide sequences per donor were sequenced, and approximately 17% of those sequences were non-productive.

The paper as a whole reports these results and caveats: In a later analysis, several top co-occurrence clusters were reported to appear linked to parvovirus B19, influenza, CMV and Epstein-Barr virus. Linkage disequilibrium might explain the correlated functional status among segregating V segments, but an unknown experimental factor could not be ruled out. According to a later genetic analysis, donors in an Asian-associated ancestry cluster had fewer N-insertions in productive TCRs than the roughly 660-donor mean. Because counts were too low, seventeen rarely observed V segments, including chromosome 9 orphons, were excluded from the earlier analysis of roughly 580 of the donors. Because HLA typing was unavailable for some donors at each locus, only the typed subset was used in association tests. A later analysis found that HLA-associated TCR beta chains were more clonally expanded and had lower generation probabilities than equally common non-associated chains. The classifier was reported to diagnose cytomegalovirus status with high specificity and sensitivity in both the original and validation cohorts. Broadly in line with IMGT annotations, most TCR beta V segments showed up in productive rearrangements about 87% or about 30% of the time in an earlier analysis of several hundred of the donors. This cohort had only TCR beta chains sequenced, and the lack of alpha or paired-chain data limited which features could be detected. The 87-base-pair reads could not distinguish some IMGT-functional V segments, including TRBV6-2 and TRBV6-3, so those segments were excluded. In a later genetic analysis, a missense DCLRE1C variant was associated with V-gene and J-gene trimming of TCR beta chains, and the association was replicated in an independent cohort. A cluster of highly shared sequence variants was judged likely to represent a technical artifact of the sequencing pipeline. In a later analysis, most CMV-associated TCR beta chains were found to appear HLA-restricted, with HLA associations seemingly driven largely by CMV exposure. Sequencing depth was assumed to be roughly uniform across donors in the presence/absence analyses, though that assumption may not hold. In a later analysis, TCR association rates were found to vary across HLA loci, with the most associated TCRs seen for DRB1 alleles and the fewest for HLA-C alleles. It was suggested by the authors that the approach could potentially be generalized to other disease states and immunological phenotypes. A further reported finding was that TCR beta sequences accurately predicted the HLA-A and HLA-B alleles for most subjects in the first cohort. Most TCR sequences were seen in very few donors, while some public TCRs were found in many individuals. A total of 150 or so TCR beta chains were listed by the study as associated with cytomegalovirus. CMV serostatus was the only immune exposure information available for the cohort. When HLA alleles, especially DR and DQ, strongly co-occurred, attributing TCR associations to individual alleles was difficult. At a false discovery rate of 0.05, a later analysis linked about 17,000 TCR beta sequences to specific HLA alleles. In vitro tests confirmed that a few of the cytomegalovirus-associated TCR beta chains recognize cytomegalovirus antigens.

The cohort comprised some 700 healthy bone marrow donors. At the time of sampling, every cohort member was nominally healthy, though immune exposures that went unrecorded were likely present. The donor tested CMV seronegative, placing the donor among the 350 to 400 seronegative members of the cohort. A peripheral blood sample was collected from each donor, and TCR beta sequencing was performed on peripheral blood mononuclear cells. Genomic DNA extraction from the blood cell samples was performed with the Qiagen DNeasy Blood Extraction Kit. This clonotype originated in a girl aged 5 to 17 in good health and CMV-seronegative. The chain joins TRBV6-1 to TRBJ1-4; the D gene cannot be resolved reliably. The specimen was PBMCs. The bases are TGTGCCAGCAGTCTCACTAATTTAGGTGAAAAACTGTTTTTT. Its translation reads: CASSLTNLGEKLFF.